The next 19 T cell receptor beta chains were all read from a single sample in a study of CD8 T cells in Susac syndrome. Random-hexamer reverse transcription was applied to about 0.45 to 1 ug RNA. Via MiXCR, TCRdb re-called the immunoSEQ multiplex PCR reads, giving one row per CDR3 protein. Of a few hundred thousand distinct CDR3 sequences in the sample, roughly 84% are singletons; the top ten hold over 0.1%. Sequencing was carried out using CD8+ T cells from PBMCs. Every receptor here comes from a human donor with multiple sclerosis.

The chain links TRBV7-9 to TRBJ2-1, with D maybe TRBD1 (5 bases). CDR3 length: 12 residues. V was trimmed by 1 base and J by 13 bases, leaving 11 bases between them. Germline V gives CDR1 SEHNR, CDR2 FQNEAQ (reference sequence). In DNA form, the CDR3 reads TGTGCCAGCAGCTTAGGCGGCAGGGCCCAGTTCTTC. The encoded protein is CASSLGGRAQFF.

This clonotype was recorded a few times. V usage is TRBV20-1 and J usage is TRBJ2-7; D is tentatively TRBD1 or TRBD2 (5 bases each). With 4 bases removed from V and 0 bases from J, the gap between germline ends came to 13 bases. The V gene's germline CDR1 is DFQATT and CDR2 SNEGSKA (reference sequence). The CDR3 is 14 residues long. The CDR3 sequence: CSATVPGSSYEQYF. The CDR3 nucleotides read TGCAGTGCTACTGTACCAGGGAGCTCCTACGAGCAGTACTTC.

The genes are TRBV10-3 and TRBJ2-1, with TRBD2 identical over 9 bases. This CDR3 is built from 14 residues. The germline V gene encodes CDR1 ENHRY and CDR2 SYGVKD. V lost 5 bases and J lost 8; bases outside the gene matches: 7. CDR3 loop: CAISWTSDGDEQFF. The CDR3 bases are TGTGCCATCAGTTGGACTAGCGATGGCGATGAGCAGTTCTTC.

The chain couples TRBV3-1 to TRBJ2-5; D perhaps matches TRBD2 (5 bases). The CDR3 has 15 amino acids. V was shortened by 0 bases and J by 5 bases, with 13 bases between the two germline ends. Looked up from germline, CDR1 is LGHDT and CDR2 is YNNKEL (reference sequence). CDR3 in amino acids: CASSQDPGSLETQYF. CDR3 DNA: TGTGCCAGCAGCCAAGATCCTGGGAGTCTGGAGACCCAGTACTTC.

This clonotype was detected only once. V usage is TRBV12-3 or TRBV12-4 and J usage is TRBJ1-1, with 7 bases fitting TRBD1. V lost 4 bases and J lost 5; bases outside the gene matches: 10. This CDR3 comprises 15 residues. The CDR3: CASSSPRQGYTEAFF. The CDR3 DNA reads as TGTGCCAGCAGTTCCCCACGACAGGGTTATACTGAAGCTTTCTTT.

This chain uses TRBV9 with TRBJ2-7; 12 nucleotides align to TRBD1. This CDR3 has 15 residues. Germline trimming cut 4 bases from V and 6 bases from J; bases unmatched to any gene: 8. CDR1 SGDLS and CDR2 YYNGEE come from the germline V gene. The CDR3 region is CASSPTGTGGSEQYF. In nucleotides, the CDR3 is TGTGCCAGCAGCCCGACCGGGACAGGGGGCAGCGAGCAGTACTTC.

The chain combines TRBV5-4 with TRBJ2-7; 7 bases match TRBD1. The CDR3 length is 18 residues. Germline values: CDR1 SGHNT, CDR2 YYREEE (reference sequence). The V segment lost 2 bases and the J segment 3 bases; nucleotides outside the gene matches: 17. CDR3 nucleotide sequence: TGTGCCAGCAGCTTATTCGAGCCTACAGGGGTCTACTACTACGAGCAGTACTTC. It codes for CASSLFEPTGVYYYEQYF.

This chain joins TRBV18 and TRBJ2-3; TRBD1 is a possible D gene (5 bases). Per the germline V gene, CDR1 is KGHSH and CDR2 is LQKENI. Deletions cut 2 bases from V and 1 base from J, with 16 bases between. The length of the CDR3 is 17 residues. The chain's CDR3 is CASSPSQGRSGTDTQYF. The CDR3 coding sequence is TGTGCCAGCTCACCAAGCCAGGGCAGATCCGGCACAGATACGCAGTATTTT. The variable domain in full, completed from reference TRBV18 and TRBJ2-3, reads NAGVMQNPRHLVRRRGQEARLRCSPMKGHSHVYWYRQLPEEGLKFMVYLQKENIIDESGMPKERFSAEFPKEGPSILRIQQVVRGDSAAYFCASSPSQGRSGTDTQYFGPGTRLTVL.

V gene TRBV20-1 combines with J gene TRBJ2-3, with D perhaps TRBD2 (5 bases). Germline-derived CDR1 and CDR2 are DFQATT and SNEGSKA (reference sequence). Trimming stripped 6 bases from V and 5 bases from J, with 21 bases between. The CDR3 totals 15 residues. CDR3 protein: CSATRRASPLDTQYF. The DNA for the CDR3 is TGCAGTGCCACCCGACGGGCTAGCCCGTTAGATACGCAGTATTTT.

This clonotype was found a few times. This chain uses TRBV4-1 with TRBJ2-7, with D maybe TRBD2 (6 bases). V was shortened by 1 base and J by 8 bases, with 18 bases between the two germline ends. Germline V gene lookup returns CDR1 MGHRA and CDR2 YSYEKL. This CDR3 is 15 amino acids long. The CDR3: CASSQGAGNSMQQYF. Here the CDR3 DNA reads TGCGCCAGCAGCCAAGGTGCGGGGAACTCAATGCAGCAGTACTTC.

The V and J genes are TRBV27 and TRBJ2-1, with 7 positions matching TRBD2. The CDR3 is made up of 14 amino acids. Unmatched junction bases numbered 4, after V lost 6 bases and J lost 2 bases. Germline CDR1 reads MNHEY; CDR2 reads SMNVEV (reference sequence). The CDR3 protein is CASRRSGAYNEQFF. CDR3 coding DNA: TGTGCCAGCAGGCGCAGCGGGGCCTACAATGAGCAGTTCTTC.

This clonotype turned up a few times. The chain employs TRBV7-2 and TRBJ2-7; tentatively, D is TRBD1 (6 bases). The ends were cut back, 7 bases at V and 0 bases at J, with 16 bases in the middle. This CDR3 is built from 15 residues. The germline V gene has CDR1 SGHTA and CDR2 FQGNSA. Written as DNA, the CDR3 is TGTGCCAGCAAGGGTGGGGGCGAAAGCTCCTACGAGCAGTACTTC. It encodes CASKGGGESSYEQYF.

The genes are TRBV3-1 and TRBJ1-5, with D hard to call. Per germline, CDR1 LGHDT and CDR2 YNNKEL (reference sequence). This CDR3 spans 16 amino acids. Trimming took off 1 base at V and 0 bases at J, with 10 bases between the two ends. The CDR3 DNA sequence: TGTGCCAGCAGCCAAGGAGAGGGTTTTAGCAATCAGCCCCAGCATTTT. Translation: CASSQGEGFSNQPQHF.

The V call is TRBV20-1, the J call TRBJ2-3, with 11 bases fitting TRBD2. CDR1 is DFQATT, CDR2 SNEGSKA, per germline (reference sequence). With 6 bases clipped from V and 7 bases from J, the junction kept 9 bases outside the gene matches. The CDR3 consists of 14 residues. CDR3 in DNA: TGCAGTGCCGTCACTAGCGGGAGAGCACATACGCAGTATTTT. Encoded protein: CSAVTSGRAHTQYF.

This rearrangement joins TRBV6-1 to TRBJ2-7; perhaps D is TRBD1 or TRBD2 (6 bases each). Germline V gene sequence: CDR1 MNHNS, CDR2 SASEGT. Trimming cost V 1 base and J 1 base, with 8 bases left between them. The CDR3 is 14 residues long. This CDR3 is CASSEEGGSYEQYF. The DNA of the CDR3 is TGTGCCAGCAGTGAAGAGGGGGGTTCCTACGAGCAGTACTTC.

V is TRBV9 and J is TRBJ1-2; 8 bases fit TRBD1. Germline values: CDR1 SGDLS, CDR2 YYNGEE. The CDR3 totals 15 residues. The V segment lost 4 bases and the J segment 7 bases; nucleotides outside the gene matches: 12. In DNA, the CDR3 is TGTGCCAGCAGCCACCGGACAGGGAACCTTTTTGGCTACACCTTC. Protein product: CASSHRTGNLFGYTF.

V is TRBV9 and J is TRBJ2-7; D possibly uses TRBD1 or TRBD2 (5 bases each). The CDR3 is made up of 14 amino acids. Germline V gene sequence: CDR1 SGDLS, CDR2 YYNGEE. The V and J ends lost 3 bases and 4 bases respectively, with 14 bases between them. The CDR3 DNA reads TGTGCCAGCAGCGGCCGGGACGGGTCGTACGAGCAGTACTTC. As protein: CASSGRDGSYEQYF.

This chain links TRBV7-6 with TRBJ2-7; 13 bases agree with TRBD2. Trimming at V came to 5 bases and at J to 6 bases, leaving 4 bases not matched to a gene. This CDR3 region has 14 residues. The V gene's germline CDR1 is SGHVS and CDR2 FNYEAQ. CDR3 protein: CASSGTSGISEQYF. The CDR3 DNA reads TGTGCCAGCAGCGGGACTAGCGGGATCAGCGAGCAGTACTTC. Full variable domain (remainder filled in from reference TRBV7-6 and TRBJ2-7): GAGVSQSPRYKVTKRGQDVALRCDPISGHVSLYWYRQALGQGPEFLTYFNYEAQQDKSGLPNDRFSAERPEGSISTLTIQRTEQRDSAMYRCASSGTSGISEQYFGPGTRLTVT.

The genes are TRBV7-9 and TRBJ1-4, with TRBD1 as a possible D gene (5 bases). V was trimmed by 1 base and J by 5 bases, leaving 14 bases between them. The CDR3 extends over 16 amino acids. In germline, CDR1 is SEHNR, CDR2 FQNEAQ (reference sequence). The CDR3 spells CASSLDGGAPNEKLFF. The CDR3 DNA is TGTGCCAGCAGCTTAGACGGAGGGGCGCCGAATGAAAAACTGTTTTTT.